Listed below are T cell receptor beta chains from one sample, sequenced in a study of T cells in Graves' hyperthyroidism and ophthalmopathy. TCRdb itself ran the multiplex PCR reads through MiXCR, one entry per CDR3 protein. Of roughly 100,000 distinct CDR3 sequences in the sample, over 50% were seen once. The sequencing sample was made of blood. These receptors originate from a woman aged 40 to 50 with Graves' hyperthyroidism. The CDR3 runs from the conserved cysteine through the conserved F or W. A D gene is named only where the DNA matches it firmly. Part of the rows lack a size; the others show once, few, many or a class for expanded clones.

j_call cdr3_length d_call v_call clone_size cdr3_aa cdr3_nt
TRBJ2-6 12 NA TRBV20-1 NA CSASLGANVLTF TGCAGTGCTAGCCTTGGGGCCAACGTCCTGACTTTC
TRBJ2-3 13 NA TRBV5-1 NA CASSGQPTDTQYF TGCGCCAGCAGCGGACAGCCCACAGATACGCAGTATTTT
TRBJ2-5 15 NA TRBV6-5 many CASSYFTGNSETQYF TGTGCCAGCAGTTATTTCACAGGGAACTCAGAGACCCAGTACTTC
TRBJ1-5 14 TRBD1 TRBV28 NA CASSLGTGDQPQHF TGTGCCAGCAGTTTAGGGACAGGAGATCAGCCCCAGCATTTT
TRBJ1-4 14 NA TRBV2 once CASSLPGANEKLFF TGTGCCAGCAGCTTACCGGGGGCGAATGAAAAACTGTTTTTT
TRBJ2-5 13 NA TRBV10-3 NA CAISESGGKTQYF TGTGCCATCAGTGAGTCGGGCGGGAAGACCCAGTACTTC
TRBJ1-1 15 TRBD1 TRBV5-5 NA CASSPTGTGFTEAFF TGTGCCAGCAGTCCAACCGGGACAGGGTTCACTGAAGCTTTCTTT
TRBJ1-2 10 NA TRBV25-1 NA CALEDYGYTF TGTGCACTGGAAGACTATGGCTACACCTTC
TRBJ2-6 13 NA TRBV29-1 many CSVIYPGAYVLTF TGCAGCGTTATCTATCCGGGGGCCTACGTCCTGACTTTC
TRBJ2-2 12 NA TRBV7-8 once CASSLGHRELFF TGTGCCAGCAGCCTAGGACACCGGGAGCTGTTTTTT
TRBJ2-2 15 TRBD1 TRBV2 many CASYEGQGAAGELFF TGTGCCAGCTACGAGGGGCAGGGGGCCGCCGGGGAGCTGTTTTTT
TRBJ2-7 15 TRBD1 TRBV15 NA CATSRPDRGGYEQYF TGTGCCACCAGCAGGCCGGACAGGGGCGGCTACGAGCAGTACTTC
TRBJ1-2 14 TRBD1 TRBV6-5 many CASSPQGTNYGYTF TGTGCCAGCAGTCCACAGGGGACTAACTATGGCTACACCTTC
TRBJ2-5 15 TRBD2 TRBV10-3 NA CAISGLAGGQETQYF TGTGCCATCAGTGGACTAGCGGGAGGACAAGAGACCCAGTACTTC
TRBJ2-7 18 TRBD2 TRBV15 NA CASSLELSWLAGGYEQYF TGTGCCAGCAGCTTGGAATTATCGTGGCTAGCGGGAGGTTACGAGCAGTACTTC
TRBJ1-2 14 TRBD1 TRBV7-2 NA CASSATGNLHGYTF TGTGCCAGCAGCGCGACAGGGAATCTGCACGGCTACACCTTC
TRBJ1-1 16 TRBD1 TRBV7-4 NA CASSRGMTGGAPKAFF TGTGCCAGCAGCCGGGGCATGACAGGGGGTGCCCCGAAAGCTTTCTTT
TRBJ2-5 16 NA TRBV5-6 many CASSSQTGMMVETQYF TGTGCCAGCAGCAGTCAGACCGGGATGATGGTGGAGACCCAGTACTTC
TRBJ2-6 13 NA TRBV2 many CASGGSGANVLTF TGTGCCAGCGGAGGCTCTGGGGCCAACGTCCTGACTTTC
TRBJ2-5 8 NA TRBV7-9 NA CASSTQYF TGTGCCAGTAGCACCCAGTACTTC
TRBJ2-7 14 TRBD2 TRBV27 few CASSLTGTSDEQYF TGTGCCAGCAGTCTAACCGGGACTAGTGACGAGCAGTACTTC
TRBJ2-5 17 TRBD2 TRBV7-2 NA CASSPTSGKNTGETQYF TGTGCCAGCAGCCCTACTAGCGGGAAGAACACCGGGGAGACCCAGTACTTC
TRBJ1-6 15 TRBD1 TRBV15 many CATSRAGGARSPLHF TGTGCCACCAGCAGAGCAGGGGGCGCCCGGTCACCCCTCCACTTT
TRBJ1-5 12 NA TRBV20-1 NA CSAKQGNQPQHF TGCAGTGCTAAGCAGGGAAATCAGCCCCAGCATTTT
TRBJ1-5 14 TRBD1 TRBV20-1 NA CSAREDRGNQPQHF TGCAGTGCTAGGGAGGACAGGGGCAATCAGCCCCAGCATTTT
TRBJ1-3 15 NA TRBV5-1 few CASSWTPDSGNTTYF TGCGCCAGCTCCTGGACGCCTGACTCTGGAAACACCACATATTTT
TRBJ2-3 13 TRBD2 TRBV29-1 NA CRLSSGRADTQYF TGCAGACTTTCTAGCGGGAGAGCAGATACGCAGTATTTT
TRBJ1-1 14 NA TRBV12-3/TRBV12-4 many CASSYQTANTEAFF TGTGCCAGCAGCTATCAGACAGCGAACACTGAAGCTTTCTTT
TRBJ2-5 13 TRBD2 TRBV29-1 once CSVRWSSGGTQYF TGCAGCGTGAGGTGGTCTAGCGGAGGGACCCAGTACTTC
TRBJ2-5 16 NA TRBV7-9 NA CASSLDEGRNQETQYF TGTGCCAGCAGCTTAGATGAAGGACGCAACCAAGAGACCCAGTACTTC
TRBJ2-5 15 TRBD2 TRBV7-9 many CASSQALAVGETQYF TGTGCCAGCAGTCAAGCGCTAGCGGTTGGAGAGACCCAGTACTTC
TRBJ1-1 13 NA TRBV29-1 NA CSSPGLRNTEAFF TGCAGCAGCCCGGGGTTACGGAACACTGAAGCTTTCTTT
TRBJ1-6 11 NA TRBV10-3 NA CAIRVYSPLHF TGTGCCATCAGGGTCTATTCACCCCTCCACTTT
TRBJ2-5 16 TRBD2 TRBV5-4 NA CASSSPTSGRGETQYF TGTGCCAGCAGCTCGCCGACTAGCGGGAGAGGGGAGACCCAGTACTTC
TRBJ2-3 15 NA TRBV9 many CASSVGNTGTDTQYF TGTGCCAGCAGCGTAGGGAATACCGGCACAGATACGCAGTATTTT
TRBJ2-5 14 NA TRBV7-9 NA CASSLGGARETQYF TGTGCCAGCAGCTTAGGGGGGGCCAGGGAGACCCAGTACTTC
TRBJ1-1 15 NA TRBV7-8 NA CASSPHDGRNTEAFF TGTGCCAGCAGCCCTCACGACGGACGGAACACTGAAGCTTTCTTT
TRBJ1-4 13 NA TRBV20-1 NA CSASGRGGEKLFF TGCAGTGCTAGCGGTAGGGGAGGTGAAAAACTGTTTTTT
TRBJ1-1 14 NA TRBV5-1 many CASSLDGGNTEAFF TGCGCCAGCAGCTTGGATGGGGGGAACACTGAAGCTTTCTTT
TRBJ2-7 13 NA TRBV25-1 NA CASSPGQGYEHYF TGTGCCAGCTCACCGGGCCAGGGCTACGAGCATTACTTC
TRBJ2-7 14 TRBD2 TRBV2 few CASSIDGRLDEQYF TGTGCCAGCAGCATAGACGGGAGGCTAGACGAGCAGTACTTC
TRBJ1-6 16 NA TRBV6-5 many CASRTPQRSYNSPLHF TGTGCCAGCAGGACCCCACAGCGCAGTTATAATTCACCCCTCCACTTT
TRBJ2-7 14 TRBD1 TRBV29-1 many CSVVKTGESWEQYF TGCAGCGTTGTTAAAACAGGGGAGTCATGGGAGCAGTACTTC
TRBJ1-2 14 TRBD1 TRBV29-1 NA CSVAGTGGVYGYTF TGCAGCGTTGCCGGGACAGGGGGCGTCTATGGCTACACCTTC
TRBJ2-7 14 TRBD2 TRBV20-1 NA CSASLAGGPPEQYF TGCAGTGCTAGTCTAGCGGGAGGGCCTCCCGAGCAGTACTTC
TRBJ1-2 13 NA TRBV7-9 NA CASSSLAGNGYTF TGTGCCAGCAGCTCATTAGCGGGAAATGGCTACACCTTC
TRBJ2-7 17 NA TRBV20-1 many CSARGGAGTPGYYEQYF TGCAGTGCTAGAGGGGGCGCAGGAACCCCAGGGTACTACGAGCAGTACTTC
TRBJ1-1 13 NA TRBV2 few CASSEYLNTEAFF TGTGCCAGCAGTGAATACCTGAACACTGAGGCTTTCTTT
TRBJ1-2 16 TRBD1 TRBV12-3/TRBV12-4 many CASSFAGTGARYGYTF TGTGCCAGCAGTTTTGCCGGGACAGGAGCCCGGTATGGCTACACCTTC
TRBJ1-1 15 TRBD1 TRBV7-2 many CASSRSGQGALGAFF TGTGCCAGCAGCCGATCGGGACAGGGCGCTTTAGGAGCTTTCTTT
TRBJ2-7 14 NA TRBV5-4 many CASSLSGTSYEQYF TGTGCCAGCAGCTTAAGCGGTACCTCCTACGAGCAGTACTTC
TRBJ2-7 15 NA TRBV19 many CASSLTPQGTYEQYF TGTGCCAGTAGTCTGACCCCCCAGGGAACTTACGAGCAGTACTTC
TRBJ1-2 13 TRBD1 TRBV7-2 NA CASSATGTRGYTF TGTGCCAGCAGCGCGACAGGGACCAGAGGCTACACCTTC
TRBJ1-2 13 NA TRBV12-3/TRBV12-4 many CASTLSTVYGYTF TGTGCCAGCACCCTATCGACAGTTTATGGCTACACCTTC
TRBJ1-4 15 TRBD1 TRBV2 NA CASRPPDRMVGKLFF TGTGCCAGCAGACCTCCGGACAGGATGGTCGGAAAACTGTTTTTT